This is a list of T cell receptor beta chains from one sample in a study of CD8 T cells in Susac syndrome. TCRdb called the immunoSEQ multiplex PCR reads again in MiXCR, with one record for every CDR3 protein. The sample has 25,000 to 30,000 distinct CDR3 sequences, 94% seen once. Material for sequencing was CD8+ T cells from PBMCs. These TCRs come from a human donor in good health. The conserved cysteine and the conserved F or W are not part of the CDR3 here. Each record gives: CDR3 length, J gene, V gene, D gene, CDR3 protein. D genes are given only for firm matches.

13,TRBJ1-5,TRBV15,NA,ATGRDNPGREPQH
15,TRBJ2-6,TRBV7-2,NA,ASSPRVGSSGANVLT
15,TRBJ2-1,TRBV4-1,TRBD1,ASSQDTGQGSYNEQF
9,TRBJ1-2,TRBV5-8,NA,ASSPLYGYT
13,TRBJ1-3,TRBV7-2,NA,ASSPSRGGGNTIY
12,TRBJ2-1,TRBV2,NA,ASRGRLAYNEQF
12,TRBJ2-2,TRBV5-1,TRBD1,ASSWGQGTGELF
14,TRBJ2-7,TRBV4-1,NA,ASSQAPTQSSYEQY
15,TRBJ1-2,TRBV10-3,NA,AIGPQPPTGSPGGYT
13,TRBJ2-2,TRBV6-5,NA,ASSSGTIRAGELF
13,TRBJ2-1,TRBV7-9,TRBD2,ASIPRGRGANEQF
10,TRBJ1-3,TRBV9,NA,ASKGSGNTIY
9,TRBJ2-1,TRBV3-1,TRBD1,ASSCPGQGI
10,TRBJ2-7,TRBV27,NA,ASSLSSGEQY
10,TRBJ2-3,TRBV11-2,TRBD2,ASSSGLAGPY
14,TRBJ2-6,TRBV7-9,TRBD1,ASSLQGDVGANVLT
13,TRBJ2-3,TRBV20-1,TRBD1,SASGRGLGTDTQY
16,TRBJ2-1,TRBV6-1,NA,ASPENRGFEKGPNEQF
10,TRBJ1-1,TRBV29-1,NA,SVEEGSTEAF
14,TRBJ1-5,TRBV6-1,NA,ASREKEPSGNQPQH
14,TRBJ2-1,TRBV14,TRBD2,ASSQAGAGIYNEQF
12,TRBJ1-5,TRBV7-2,TRBD1,ASSSTGGNQPQH
15,TRBJ2-7,TRBV4-3,TRBD2,ASSPGTSGISTYEQY
13,TRBJ2-4,TRBV3-1,NA,ASSQDPGTLNIQY
14,TRBJ2-1,TRBV20-1,NA,SARDLSRQTYNEQF
13,TRBJ2-4,TRBV4-3,NA,ASSQDNGNDNIQY
9,TRBJ1-2,TRBV7-9,NA,ASSDRDGYT
14,TRBJ2-5,TRBV6-5,NA,ASSYNTDVRGGTQY
11,TRBJ1-5,TRBV7-8,NA,ASSTGPNQPQH
12,TRBJ1-2,TRBV6-5,NA,ASSYFGGNYGYT
11,TRBJ2-7,TRBV4-3,NA,ASSQANGYEQY
11,TRBJ2-1,TRBV7-2,NA,ASSFEAGASGF
13,TRBJ1-1,TRBV13,NA,ASSLGPGTFSEAF
14,TRBJ1-2,TRBV27,NA,ASSLSSRGLNYGYT
12,TRBJ2-1,TRBV13,NA,ASNAGSSYNEQF
13,TRBJ1-5,TRBV2,TRBD1,ASRWDRGREQPQH
10,TRBJ2-7,TRBV29-1,NA,SVRDNSYEQY
10,TRBJ2-1,TRBV7-2,NA,ASRKDGDEQF
13,TRBJ1-1,TRBV27,TRBD1,ASSFGTGVNTEAF
14,TRBJ1-1,TRBV14,NA,ASSRFHGSANTEAF
9,TRBJ1-1,TRBV12-3/TRBV12-4,NA,ASSWGTEAF
14,TRBJ1-1,TRBV12-3/TRBV12-4,NA,ASSFLPGFRDTEAF
11,TRBJ2-2,TRBV27,NA,ASSLSNTGELF
13,TRBJ2-1,TRBV7-8,TRBD2,ASSLSSGAYNEQF
10,TRBJ1-2,TRBV6-5,NA,ASRLTGYGYT
16,TRBJ1-3,TRBV7-6,TRBD1,ASTLSTGTVGSGNTIY
13,TRBJ1-1,TRBV29-1,TRBD1,SVEGPQGARTEAF
13,TRBJ1-5,TRBV7-9,NA,ASSLGDMGNQPQH
11,TRBJ1-2,TRBV7-2,TRBD1,ASSSGGGYGYT
12,TRBJ2-7,TRBV7-2,TRBD1,ASSLVGQGYEQY
13,TRBJ2-7,TRBV11-2,TRBD1,ASSWDRGASYEQY
11,TRBJ2-3,TRBV4-3,NA,APKPGVGDTQY
12,TRBJ2-1,TRBV7-2,NA,ASSPRLPGNEQF
9,TRBJ1-1,TRBV20-1,NA,SAEQGSEAF
13,TRBJ2-3,TRBV29-1,NA,SVAGRQGSVDTQY
12,TRBJ2-4,TRBV5-1,NA,ASSLTEVKNIQY